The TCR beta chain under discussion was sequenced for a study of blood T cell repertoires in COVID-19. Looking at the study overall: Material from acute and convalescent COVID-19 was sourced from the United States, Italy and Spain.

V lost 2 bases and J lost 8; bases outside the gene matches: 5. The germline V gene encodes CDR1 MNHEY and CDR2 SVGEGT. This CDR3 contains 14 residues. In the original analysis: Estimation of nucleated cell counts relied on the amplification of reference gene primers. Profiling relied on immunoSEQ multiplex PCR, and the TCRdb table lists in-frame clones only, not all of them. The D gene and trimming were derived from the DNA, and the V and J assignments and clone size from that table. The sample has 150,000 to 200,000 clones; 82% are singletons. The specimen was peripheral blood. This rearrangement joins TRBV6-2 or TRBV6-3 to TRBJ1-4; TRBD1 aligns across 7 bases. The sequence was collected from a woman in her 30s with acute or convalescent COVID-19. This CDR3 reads CASSYPQGNEKLFF. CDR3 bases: TGTGCCAGCAGTTACCCACAGGGGAACGAAAAACTGTTTTTT.